The clone carrying this TCR beta chain was detected ten times or more. The antigen is not known. Sampling of bone marrow took place during active disease in every patient. From 350 to 500 ng of RNA, a library with molecular barcoded alpha/delta and beta/gamma adaptors was made. TCRdb re-derived calls from the reads in MiXCR, one entry per CDR3 protein. The sample lists more than 55,000 distinct CDR3 sequences, about 20% seen once, with approximately 18% in the top ten. CDR3 size: 12 residues. Germline V gene lookup returns CDR1 MDHEN and CDR2 SYDVKM. The germline V and J ends were trimmed by 7 bases and 9 bases, with 15 bases remaining between them. This sample is part of a study of read filtering for tumor transcriptome and immune sequencing. Whole-study results and caveats: Even smaller IR-seq throughput identified most shared clonotypes.

The specimen sequenced was a population of CD138-negative cells sorted from bone marrow. The V call is TRBV28, the J call TRBJ1-1; D not certain. The sequence derives from a donor aged 40 or older with multiple myeloma. CDR3 sequence: CASMGNSEQAFF. Here the CDR3 DNA reads TGTGCCAGCATGGGAAACTCTGAGCAAGCTTTCTTT. The entire variable domain, with the rest obtained from reference TRBV28 and TRBJ1-1, is as follows: DVKVTQSSRYLVKRTGEKVFLECVQDMDHENMFWYRQDPGLGLRLIYFSYDVKMKEKGDIPEGYSVSREKKERFSLILESASTNQTSMYLCASMGNSEQAFFGQGTRLTVV.